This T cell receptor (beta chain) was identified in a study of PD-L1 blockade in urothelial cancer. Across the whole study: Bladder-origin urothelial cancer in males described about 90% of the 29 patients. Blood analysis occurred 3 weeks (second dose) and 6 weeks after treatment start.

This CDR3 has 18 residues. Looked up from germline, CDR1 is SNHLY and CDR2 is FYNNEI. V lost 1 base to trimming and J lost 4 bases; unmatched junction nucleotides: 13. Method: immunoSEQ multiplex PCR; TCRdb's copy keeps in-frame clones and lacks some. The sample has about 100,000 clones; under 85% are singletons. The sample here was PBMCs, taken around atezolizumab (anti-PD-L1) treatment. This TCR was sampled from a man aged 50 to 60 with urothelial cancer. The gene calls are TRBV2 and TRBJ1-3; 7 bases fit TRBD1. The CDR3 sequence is CASSEVAPTGSKGNTIYF. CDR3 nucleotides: TGTGCCAGCAGTGAAGTCGCCCCGACAGGGAGTAAAGGAAACACCATATATTTT.